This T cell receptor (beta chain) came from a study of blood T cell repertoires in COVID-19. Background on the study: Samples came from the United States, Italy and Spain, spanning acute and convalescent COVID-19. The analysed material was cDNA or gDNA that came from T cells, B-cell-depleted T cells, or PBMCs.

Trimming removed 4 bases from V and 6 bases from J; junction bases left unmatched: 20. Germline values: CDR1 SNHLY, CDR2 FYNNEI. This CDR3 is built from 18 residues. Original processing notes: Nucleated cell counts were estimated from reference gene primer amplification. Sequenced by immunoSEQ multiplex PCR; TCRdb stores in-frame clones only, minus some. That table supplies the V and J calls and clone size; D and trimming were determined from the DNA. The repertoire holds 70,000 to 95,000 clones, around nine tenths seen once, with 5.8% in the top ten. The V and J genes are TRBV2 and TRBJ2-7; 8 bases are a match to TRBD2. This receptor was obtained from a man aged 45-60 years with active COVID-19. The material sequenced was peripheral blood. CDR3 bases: TGTGCCAGCAGTGTCCCGATAACCTCAGGGACTAGTCAGGTCGAGCAGTACTTC. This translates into CASSVPITSGTSQVEQYF.